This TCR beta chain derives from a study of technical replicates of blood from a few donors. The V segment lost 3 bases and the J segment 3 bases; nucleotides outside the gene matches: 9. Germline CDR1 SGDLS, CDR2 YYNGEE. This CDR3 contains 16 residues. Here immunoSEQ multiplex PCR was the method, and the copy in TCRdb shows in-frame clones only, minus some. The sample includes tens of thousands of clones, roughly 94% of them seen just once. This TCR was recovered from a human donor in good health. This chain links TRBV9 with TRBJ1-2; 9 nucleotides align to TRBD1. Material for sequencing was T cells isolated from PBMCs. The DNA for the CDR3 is TGTGCCAGCAGCGCGCCCGGGGGACAGGGAGACTATGGCTACACCTTC. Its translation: CASSAPGGQGDYGYTF.